One sample yielded the 5 T cell receptor beta chains listed below, sequenced in a study of T-cell reconstitution after alpha-beta-depleted transplantation in children. Unique molecular identifiers were incorporated during preparation of the TCRbeta library. TCRdb re-called the PCR reads with MiXCR, one entry per CDR3 protein. The table has 100,000 or so distinct CDR3 sequences, approximately 6% seen once. This specimen consisted of PBMCs, mostly from graft donor cells, obtained 60 days after TCRalphabeta/CD19-depleted stem cell transplant. All receptors derive from a female patient aged 2-10 years who had a stem cell transplant for Fanconi anemia, so the T cells may come from the graft donor.

This clonotype appeared many times. CDR3 in amino acids: CASSVELRNNEQFF. As DNA, the CDR3 is TGTGCCAGCAGCGTAGAGCTCCGTAACAATGAGCAGTTCTTC. J is TRBJ2-1 and V is TRBV9; D call uncertain. There are 14 residues in the CDR3. From germline, CDR1 is SGDLS and CDR2 YYNGEE. V lost 0 bases to trimming and J lost 5 bases, with 9 bases between them.

This clonotype was found many times. The chain links TRBV5-1 to TRBJ2-1, with 10 nucleotides matching TRBD2. The CDR3 totals 14 residues. Germline loops: CDR1 SGHRS, CDR2 YFSETQ. After removal of 4 bases from V and 8 bases from J, the junction contained 6 bases not matched to a gene. The CDR3 nucleotides are TGCGCCAGCAGCCCACTAGCGGGAAATGATGAGCAGTTCTTC. Its protein is CASSPLAGNDEQFF.

This clonotype was counted only a few times. The chain carries TRBV18 and TRBJ2-7; 8 bases line up with TRBD1. Germline V gives CDR1 KGHSH, CDR2 LQKENI. The V segment lost 2 bases and the J segment 2 bases; nucleotides outside the gene matches: 11. The CDR3 is 17 residues long. The CDR3 DNA reads as TGTGCCAGCTCACCAAGTCCCTGGGGACAGGATCCCTACGAGCAGTACTTC. Translated, it gives CASSPSPWGQDPYEQYF.

This clonotype was seen many times. V usage is TRBV12-3 or TRBV12-4 and J usage is TRBJ2-2; D remains ambiguous. The CDR3 covers 15 residues. With 3 bases removed from V and 3 bases from J, the gap between germline ends came to 11 bases. The CDR3: CASSFSSTYTGELFF. CDR3 DNA: TGTGCCAGCAGTTTCTCCTCGACTTACACCGGGGAGCTGTTTTTT.

This clonotype was counted many times. The chain is built from TRBV20-1 and TRBJ2-3; D perhaps matches TRBD1 (5 bases). The V and J ends lost 0 bases and 0 bases respectively, with 13 bases between them. Germline V gives CDR1 DFQATT, CDR2 SNEGSKA (reference sequence). The CDR3 is 16 amino acids. The CDR3 DNA reads TGCAGTGCTAGAGACGACAGAGTCTCTAGCACAGATACGCAGTATTTT. It translates to CSARDDRVSSTDTQYF.